Following are 6 T cell receptor beta chains from one sample sequenced in a study of blood T cell repertoires in COVID-19. Method: immunoSEQ multiplex PCR; TCRdb's copy keeps in-frame clones and lacks some. This sample has about 40,000 clones, with roughly nine tenths found just once. The specimen was peripheral blood. Source of these receptors: a man aged 50 to 59 in a cohort sampled during active COVID-19.

This clone was detected once. This sequence joins TRBV5-1 and TRBJ1-1; D gene uncertain. CDR1 and CDR2 from the germline V gene are SGHRS and YFSETQ. Trimming stripped 0 bases from V and 7 bases from J, with 10 bases between. This CDR3 has 13 amino acids. CDR3 loop: CASSLALVREAFF. The CDR3 region has the DNA TGCGCCAGCAGCTTGGCCCTAGTACGTGAAGCTTTCTTT.

This rearrangement joins TRBV5-4 to TRBJ2-7; 7 bases are a match to TRBD2. There are 12 residues in the CDR3. Germline V gives CDR1 SGHNT, CDR2 YYREEE (reference sequence). The J segment lost 5 bases and the V segment lost 4 bases, leaving 3 bases of the junction unmatched. The CDR3 DNA reads TGTGCCAGCAGCACTGGGGGGGACGAGCAGTACTTC. This codes for CASSTGGDEQYF.

This chain connects TRBV5-5 to TRBJ2-3; D possibly corresponds to TRBD2 (6 bases). Germline CDR1 and CDR2: SGHKS and YYEKEE (reference sequence). V lost 0 bases to trimming and J lost 4 bases, with 12 bases between them. The CDR3 sequence is 15 residues long. DNA of the CDR3: TGTGCCAGCAGCTTGGGGACTGGCGGGGCAGATACGCAGTATTTT. Translating gives CASSLGTGGADTQYF.

The chain uses TRBV5-6 and TRBJ1-4; 9 nucleotides match TRBD1. The J segment lost 8 bases and the V segment lost 4 bases, leaving 9 bases of the junction unmatched. The CDR3 sequence is 15 residues long. CDR1 is SGHDT, CDR2 YYEEEE, per germline. The CDR3 loop is CASSQNRGLREKLFF. Here the CDR3 DNA reads TGTGCCAGCAGCCAAAACAGGGGGCTAAGGGAAAAACTGTTTTTT.

The CDR3 loop is CASEEGSYEQYF. The DNA for the CDR3 is TGTGCCAGCGAAGAGGGCTCCTACGAGCAGTACTTC. V and J are TRBV2 and TRBJ2-7; D perhaps matches TRBD2 (5 bases). Germline assignment: CDR1 SNHLY and CDR2 FYNNEI. There are 12 residues in the CDR3. V was clipped by 8 bases and J by 0 bases, with 8 bases between them.

The genes are TRBV7-9 and TRBJ2-3, with a possible D match to TRBD1 (6 bases). V was shortened by 3 bases and J by 3 bases, with 13 bases between the two germline ends. The CDR3 has 15 amino acids. Germline CDR1 reads SEHNR; CDR2 reads FQNEAQ (reference sequence). CDR3 nucleotide sequence: TGTGCCAGCAGCTTCAGGGGCCCCCGGACAGATACGCAGTATTTT. This gives the protein CASSFRGPRTDTQYF.